This section outlines one TCR beta chain sequence together with its context. This entry belongs to a study of control samples from healthy donors and cancer patients. Only in-frame clones appear in the TCRdb table, and some are missing; sequencing was by immunoSEQ multiplex PCR. Of roughly 84,000 clones listed, about 89% were seen once; the top ten hold approximately 7%. Trimming left V 4 bases short and J 6 bases short, with 8 bases between. The CDR3 has 12 residues. Per the germline V gene, CDR1 is SGHTS and CDR2 is YDEGEE. The source material was blood. The chain uses TRBV5-8 and TRBJ1-5, with a tentative D call TRBD1 (6 bases). This receptor was taken from a man aged 50 or older in good health. The CDR3 spells CASSQGFQPQHF. DNA for the CDR3: TGTGCCAGCAGCCAGGGGTTTCAGCCCCAGCATTTT.